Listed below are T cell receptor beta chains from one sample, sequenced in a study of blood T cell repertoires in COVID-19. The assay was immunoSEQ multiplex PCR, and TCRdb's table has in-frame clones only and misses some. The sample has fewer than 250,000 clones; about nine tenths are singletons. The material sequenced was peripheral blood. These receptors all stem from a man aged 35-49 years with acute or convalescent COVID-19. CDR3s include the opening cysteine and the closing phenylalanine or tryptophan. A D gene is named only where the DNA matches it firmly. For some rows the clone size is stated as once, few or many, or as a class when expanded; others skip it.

cdr3_nt: TGTGCCAGCAGCCTCATAGCGGGGGGCTCCACAGATACGCAGTATTTT
cdr3_aa: CASSLIAGGSTDTQYF
v_call: TRBV27
j_call: TRBJ2-3
d_call: TRBD2
clone_size: NA

cdr3_nt: TGTGCCAGCAGTTTTCGTGAGGCCGGGGAGCTGTTTTTT
cdr3_aa: CASSFREAGELFF
v_call: TRBV12-3/TRBV12-4
j_call: TRBJ2-2
d_call: NA
clone_size: NA

cdr3_nt: TGTGCCAGCCATCCTGGCAGGGGAAACGGGGAGCTGTTTTTT
cdr3_aa: CASHPGRGNGELFF
v_call: TRBV6-5
j_call: TRBJ2-2
d_call: NA
clone_size: NA

cdr3_nt: TGCGCCAGCAGTGAAACTCCACCCGGGACAGGGGGTGTCACTGAAGCTTTCTTT
cdr3_aa: CASSETPPGTGGVTEAFF
v_call: TRBV10-1
j_call: TRBJ1-1
d_call: TRBD1
clone_size: NA

cdr3_nt: TGTGCCAGTAGTAAAGGGCACAGGGGCAGCCTAGGTGAAGCTTTCTTT
cdr3_aa: CASSKGHRGSLGEAFF
v_call: TRBV19
j_call: TRBJ1-1
d_call: TRBD1
clone_size: NA

cdr3_nt: TGTGCCAGCAGCCAACTAGCTGGGGTAGCCGGGGAGCTGTTTTTT
cdr3_aa: CASSQLAGVAGELFF
v_call: TRBV3-1/TRBV3-2
j_call: TRBJ2-2
d_call: NA
clone_size: once

cdr3_nt: TGCGCCAGCAGCCTCGACCACTTCCCGCGGGGGGCCAGGGATGAGCAGTTCTTC
cdr3_aa: CASSLDHFPRGARDEQFF
v_call: TRBV5-1
j_call: TRBJ2-1
d_call: TRBD2
clone_size: NA

cdr3_nt: TGTGCCAGCAGTGCCGTGGCGGGGGCGAACACCGGGGAGCTGTTTTTT
cdr3_aa: CASSAVAGANTGELFF
v_call: TRBV7-2
j_call: TRBJ2-2
d_call: TRBD2
clone_size: NA

cdr3_nt: TGTGCCAGCAGCCGAATAGCGGGAGCAAACACCGGGGAGCTGTTTTTT
cdr3_aa: CASSRIAGANTGELFF
v_call: TRBV5-4
j_call: TRBJ2-2
d_call: TRBD2
clone_size: NA

cdr3_nt: TGTGCCAGCACCAACCTAGCGGGAAAGACCCAGTACTTC
cdr3_aa: CASTNLAGKTQYF
v_call: TRBV6-6
j_call: TRBJ2-5
d_call: TRBD2
clone_size: NA

cdr3_nt: TGTGCCAGCAGCAAGGGGACAGGGGAGCGAGAGCAGTTCTTC
cdr3_aa: CASSKGTGEREQFF
v_call: TRBV7-6
j_call: TRBJ2-1
d_call: TRBD1
clone_size: NA

cdr3_nt: TGTGCCAGCAGTGGCCTCCAGGGAGCCAAAAACATTCAGTACTTC
cdr3_aa: CASSGLQGAKNIQYF
v_call: TRBV2
j_call: TRBJ2-4
d_call: NA
clone_size: NA

cdr3_nt: TGTGCCAGCAGCTTAGGGGCGAATTGGCGCGAGACCCAGTACTTC
cdr3_aa: CASSLGANWRETQYF
v_call: TRBV7-3
j_call: TRBJ2-5
d_call: NA
clone_size: few

cdr3_nt: TGTGCCAGCAGCCAAGGGACAGGGCGAGAGACCCAGTACTTC
cdr3_aa: CASSQGTGRETQYF
v_call: TRBV3-1/TRBV3-2
j_call: TRBJ2-5
d_call: TRBD1
clone_size: few

cdr3_nt: TGTGCCAGCAGCTTAGGTCCCAGCACTGAAGCTTTCTTT
cdr3_aa: CASSLGPSTEAFF
v_call: TRBV11-3
j_call: TRBJ1-1
d_call: NA
clone_size: NA

cdr3_nt: TGTGCCAGTACCTCCCCCCCACAACGGTTAGAGGTCTACACCTTC
cdr3_aa: CASTSPPQRLEVYTF
v_call: TRBV19
j_call: TRBJ1-2
d_call: NA
clone_size: NA